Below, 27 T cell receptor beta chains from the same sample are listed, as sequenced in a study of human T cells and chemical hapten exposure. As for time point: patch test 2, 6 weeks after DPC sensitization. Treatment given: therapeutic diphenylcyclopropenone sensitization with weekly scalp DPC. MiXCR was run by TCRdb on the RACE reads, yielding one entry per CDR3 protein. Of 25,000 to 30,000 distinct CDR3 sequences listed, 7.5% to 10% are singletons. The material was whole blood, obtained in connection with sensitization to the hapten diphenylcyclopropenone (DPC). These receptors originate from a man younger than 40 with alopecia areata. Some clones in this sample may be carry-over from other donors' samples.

As DNA, the CDR3 is TGCAGTGCATTCGGGAGTTCCTACGAGCAGTACTTC. This codes for CSAFGSSYEQYF. The chain uses TRBV20-1 and TRBJ2-7, with D possibly matching TRBD2 (6 bases). CDR1 is DFQATT and CDR2 is SNEGSKA in the germline V gene (reference sequence). CDR3 size: 12 residues. The V and J ends lost 6 bases and 1 base respectively, with 10 bases between them.

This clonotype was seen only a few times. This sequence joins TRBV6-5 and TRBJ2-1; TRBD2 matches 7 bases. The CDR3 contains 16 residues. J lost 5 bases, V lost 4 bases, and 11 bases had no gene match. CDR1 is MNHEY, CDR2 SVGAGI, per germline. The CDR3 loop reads CASSSIKAGMNNEQFF. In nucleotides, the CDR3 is TGTGCCAGCAGTTCCATTAAAGCGGGAATGAACAATGAGCAGTTCTTC.

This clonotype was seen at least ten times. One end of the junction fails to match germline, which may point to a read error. CDR3 sequence: CSARDSGITYEQYF. The DNA for the CDR3 is TGCAGTGCCAGAGATAGCGGGATAACCTACGAGCAGTACTTC. The chain recombines TRBV20-1 with TRBJ2-7, with 8 bases aligning to TRBD2. CDR3 length: 14 amino acids. Germline lookup yields CDR1 DFQATT and CDR2 SNEGSKA (reference sequence).

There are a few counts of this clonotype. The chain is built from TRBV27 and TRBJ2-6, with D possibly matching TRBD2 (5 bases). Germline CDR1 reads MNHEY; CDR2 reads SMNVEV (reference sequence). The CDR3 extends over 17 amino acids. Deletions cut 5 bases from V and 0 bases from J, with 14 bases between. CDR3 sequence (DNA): TGTGCCAGCAGTACGCGGGTTTCCAGCTCTGGGGCCAACGTCCTGACTTTC. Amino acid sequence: CASSTRVSSSGANVLTF.

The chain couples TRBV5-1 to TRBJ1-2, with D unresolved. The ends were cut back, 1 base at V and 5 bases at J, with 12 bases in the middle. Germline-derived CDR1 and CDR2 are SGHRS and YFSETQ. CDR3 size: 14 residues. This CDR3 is CASSLHEEEYGYTF. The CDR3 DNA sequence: TGCGCCAGCAGCTTGCACGAAGAGGAGTATGGCTACACCTTC.

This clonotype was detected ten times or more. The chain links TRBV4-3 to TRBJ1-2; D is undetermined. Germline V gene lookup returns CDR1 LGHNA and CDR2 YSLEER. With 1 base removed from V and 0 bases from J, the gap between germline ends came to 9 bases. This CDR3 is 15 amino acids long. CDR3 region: CASSQVGGANYGYTF. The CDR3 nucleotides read TGCGCCAGCAGCCAAGTCGGCGGAGCTAACTATGGCTACACCTTC.

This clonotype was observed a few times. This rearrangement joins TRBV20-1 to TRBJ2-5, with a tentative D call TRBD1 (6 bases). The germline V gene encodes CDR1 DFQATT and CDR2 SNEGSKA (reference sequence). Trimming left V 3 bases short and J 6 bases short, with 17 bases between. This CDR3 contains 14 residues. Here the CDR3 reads CSASPTAGEKTQYF. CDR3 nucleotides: TGCAGTGCTAGCCCCACCGCAGGGGAAAAGACCCAGTACTTC.

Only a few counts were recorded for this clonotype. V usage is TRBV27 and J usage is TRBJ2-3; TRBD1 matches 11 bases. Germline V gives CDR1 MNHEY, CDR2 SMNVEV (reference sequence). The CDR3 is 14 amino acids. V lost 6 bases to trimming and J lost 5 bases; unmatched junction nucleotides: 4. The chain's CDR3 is CASRGQGVRDTQYF. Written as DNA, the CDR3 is TGTGCCAGCAGGGGACAGGGGGTCAGAGATACGCAGTATTTT.

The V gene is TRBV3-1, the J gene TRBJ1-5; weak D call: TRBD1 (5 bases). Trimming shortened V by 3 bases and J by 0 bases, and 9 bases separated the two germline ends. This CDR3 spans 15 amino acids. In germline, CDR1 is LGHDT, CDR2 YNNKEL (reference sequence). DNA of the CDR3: TGTGCCAGCAGCCATACGGGGCATAGCAATCAGCCCCAGCATTTT. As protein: CASSHTGHSNQPQHF.

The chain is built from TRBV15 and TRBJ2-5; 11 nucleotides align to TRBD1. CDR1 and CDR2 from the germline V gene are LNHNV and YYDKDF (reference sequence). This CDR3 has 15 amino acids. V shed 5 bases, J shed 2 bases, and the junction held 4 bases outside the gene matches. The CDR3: CATSERDRGQETQYF. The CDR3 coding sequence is TGTGCCACCAGCGAAAGGGACAGGGGGCAAGAGACCCAGTACTTC.

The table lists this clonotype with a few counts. CDR3 amino acids: CASSLLPNNEQFF. CDR3 nucleotides: TGTGCCAGCAGCTTACTACCAAACAATGAGCAGTTCTTC. The gene calls are TRBV5-5 and TRBJ2-1; no clear D gene. Germline values: CDR1 SGHKS, CDR2 YYEKEE (reference sequence). The CDR3 consists of 13 residues. The V gene lost 2 bases and the J gene lost 5 bases, with 8 bases spanning the gap.

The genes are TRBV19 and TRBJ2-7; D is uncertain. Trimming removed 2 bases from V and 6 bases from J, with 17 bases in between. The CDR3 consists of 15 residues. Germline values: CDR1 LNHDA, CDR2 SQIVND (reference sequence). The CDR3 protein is CASSIYSPSGGEQYF. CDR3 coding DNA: TGTGCCAGTAGTATATACAGCCCCTCCGGCGGCGAGCAGTACTTC.

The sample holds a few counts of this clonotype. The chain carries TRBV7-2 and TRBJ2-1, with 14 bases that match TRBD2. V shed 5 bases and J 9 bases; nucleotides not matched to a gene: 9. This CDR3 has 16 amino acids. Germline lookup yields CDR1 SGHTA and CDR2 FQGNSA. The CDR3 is CASSPLGLAGESEQFF. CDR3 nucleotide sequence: TGTGCCAGCAGCCCGCTGGGACTAGCGGGAGAATCTGAGCAGTTCTTC. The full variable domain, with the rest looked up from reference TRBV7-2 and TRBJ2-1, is GAGVSQSPSNKVTEKGKDVELRCDPISGHTALYWYRQSLGQGLEFLIYFQGNSAPDKSGLPSDRFSAERTGGSVSTLTIQRTQQEDSAVYLCASSPLGLAGESEQFFGPGTRLTVL.

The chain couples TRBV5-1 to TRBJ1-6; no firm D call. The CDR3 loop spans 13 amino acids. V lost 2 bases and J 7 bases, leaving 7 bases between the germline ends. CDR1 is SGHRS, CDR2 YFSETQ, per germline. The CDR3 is CASSFGENSPLHF. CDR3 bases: TGCGCCAGCAGCTTCGGGGAGAATTCACCCCTCCACTTT.

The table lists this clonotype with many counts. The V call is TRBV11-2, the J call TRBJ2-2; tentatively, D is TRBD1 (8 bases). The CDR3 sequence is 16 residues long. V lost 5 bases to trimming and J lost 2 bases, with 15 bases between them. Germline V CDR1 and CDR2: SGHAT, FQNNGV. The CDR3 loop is CASSQRDRPNTGELFF. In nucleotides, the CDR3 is TGTGCCAGCAGCCAGCGGGACAGGCCAAACACCGGGGAGCTGTTTTTT.

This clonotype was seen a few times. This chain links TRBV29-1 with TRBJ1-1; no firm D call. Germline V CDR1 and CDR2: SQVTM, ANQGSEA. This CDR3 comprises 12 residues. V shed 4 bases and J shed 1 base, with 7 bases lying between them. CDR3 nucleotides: TGCAGCGTTGGGGAGCCGAACACTGAAGCTTTCTTT. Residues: CSVGEPNTEAFF.

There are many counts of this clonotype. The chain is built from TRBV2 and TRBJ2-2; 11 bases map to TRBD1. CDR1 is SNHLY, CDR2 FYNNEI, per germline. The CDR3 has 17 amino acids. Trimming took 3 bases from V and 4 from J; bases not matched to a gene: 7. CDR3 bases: TGTGCCAGCAGTGACCCTAAGGGGACAGGGGGCACCGGGGAGCTGTTTTTT. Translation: CASSDPKGTGGTGELFF.

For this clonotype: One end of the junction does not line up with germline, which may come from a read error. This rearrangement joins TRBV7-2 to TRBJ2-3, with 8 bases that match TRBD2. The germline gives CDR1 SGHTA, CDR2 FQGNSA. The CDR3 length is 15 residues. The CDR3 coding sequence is TGTGCCAGCAGCCCGGTAGGGGCGGGGGGAACGGACGCGCATTTT. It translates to CASSPVGAGGTDAHF. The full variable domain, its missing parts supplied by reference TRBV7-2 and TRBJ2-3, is GAGVSQSPSNKVTEKGKDVELRCDPISGHTALYWYRQSLGQGLEFLIYFQGNSAPDKSGLPSDRFSAERTGGSVSTLTIQRTQQEDSAVYLCASSPVGAGGTDAHFGPGTRLTVL.

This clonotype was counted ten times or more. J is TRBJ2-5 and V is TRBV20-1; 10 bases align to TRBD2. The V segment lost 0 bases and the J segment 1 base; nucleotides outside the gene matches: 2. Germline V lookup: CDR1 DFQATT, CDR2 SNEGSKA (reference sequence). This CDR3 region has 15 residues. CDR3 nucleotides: TGCAGTGCTAGAGAGGCTAGCGGGAGCCAAGAGACCCAGTACTTC. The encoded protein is CSAREASGSQETQYF.

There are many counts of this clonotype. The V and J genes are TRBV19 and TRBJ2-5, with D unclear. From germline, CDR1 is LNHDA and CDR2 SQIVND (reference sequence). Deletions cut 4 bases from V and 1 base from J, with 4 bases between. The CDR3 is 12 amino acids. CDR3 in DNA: TGTGCCAGTAGTAGAACCCAAGAGACCCAGTACTTC. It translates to CASSRTQETQYF.

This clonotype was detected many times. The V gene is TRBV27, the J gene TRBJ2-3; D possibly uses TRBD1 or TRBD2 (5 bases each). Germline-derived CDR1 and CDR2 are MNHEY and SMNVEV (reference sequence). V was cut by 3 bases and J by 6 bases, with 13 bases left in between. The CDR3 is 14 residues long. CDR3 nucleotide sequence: TGTGCCAGCAGTTTCGGGGCAAGGACGGATACGCAGTATTTT. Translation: CASSFGARTDTQYF.

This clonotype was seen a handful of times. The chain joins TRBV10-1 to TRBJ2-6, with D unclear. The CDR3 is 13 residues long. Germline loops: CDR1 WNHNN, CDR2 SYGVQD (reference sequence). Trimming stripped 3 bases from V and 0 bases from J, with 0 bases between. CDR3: CASSDSGANVLTF. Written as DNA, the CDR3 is TGCGCCAGCAGTGACTCTGGGGCCAACGTCCTGACTTTC.

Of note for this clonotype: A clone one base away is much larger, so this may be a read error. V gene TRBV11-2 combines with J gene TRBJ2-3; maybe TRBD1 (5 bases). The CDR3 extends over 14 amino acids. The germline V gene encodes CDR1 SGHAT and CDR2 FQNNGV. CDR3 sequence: CTSRTGPYTDTQYF. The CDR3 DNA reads TGTACCAGCCGTACAGGACCCTACACAGATACGCAGTATTTT.

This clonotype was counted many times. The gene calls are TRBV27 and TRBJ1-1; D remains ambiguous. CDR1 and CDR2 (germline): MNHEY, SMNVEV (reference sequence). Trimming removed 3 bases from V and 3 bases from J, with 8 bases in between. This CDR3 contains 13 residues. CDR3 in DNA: TGTGCCAGCAGTTTGGCAATTCACACTGAAGCTTTCTTT. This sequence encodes CASSLAIHTEAFF.

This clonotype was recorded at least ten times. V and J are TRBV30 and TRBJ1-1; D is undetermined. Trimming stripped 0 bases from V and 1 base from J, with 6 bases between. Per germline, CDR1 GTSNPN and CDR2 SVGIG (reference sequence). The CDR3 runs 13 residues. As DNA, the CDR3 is TGTGCCTGGAGTGTAAGGGCGAACACTGAAGCTTTCTTT. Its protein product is CAWSVRANTEAFF.

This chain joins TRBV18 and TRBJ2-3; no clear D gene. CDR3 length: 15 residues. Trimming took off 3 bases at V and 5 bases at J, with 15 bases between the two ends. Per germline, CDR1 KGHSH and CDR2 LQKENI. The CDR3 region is CASSPDTSVGDTQYF. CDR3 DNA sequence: TGTGCCAGCTCACCTGATACCAGCGTGGGAGATACGCAGTATTTT.

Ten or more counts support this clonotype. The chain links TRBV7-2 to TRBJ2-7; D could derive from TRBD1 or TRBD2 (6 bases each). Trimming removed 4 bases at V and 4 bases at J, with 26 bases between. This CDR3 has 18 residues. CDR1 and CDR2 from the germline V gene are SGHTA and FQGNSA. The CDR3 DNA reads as TGTGCCAGCAGCTCTTTAGGAGGGCCCGGAGGGACAAGTTACGAGCAGTACTTC. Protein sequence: CASSSLGGPGGTSYEQYF.